Listed below are T cell receptor beta chains from one sample, sequenced in a study of shared clonotypes between healthy human individuals. The data were produced by immunoSEQ multiplex PCR, yet TCRdb's version contains in-frame clones alone and is incomplete. The data contain 490,000 or so clones, roughly four fifths of them singletons. Sequenced sample: PBMCs. The origin of the receptors is a woman aged 40 to 55 in good health. Some clones in this sample may be carry-over from other donors' samples. Both conserved end residues are part of each CDR3. Each record gives: D gene, J gene, V gene, clone size, CDR3 protein, CDR3 DNA. D genes are given only for firm matches. Size is stated for part of the rows, as once, few or many counts, or as a class when the clone is expanded.

-,TRBJ2-2,TRBV7-7,-,CASSFAGTPNTGGLFF,TGTGCTAGCAGTTTCGCCGGGACACCGAACACCGGGGGGCTGTTTTTT
-,TRBJ2-2,TRBV7-3,-,CASSPRATGELFF,TGTGCCAGCAGCCCGCGAGCCACCGGGGAGCTGTTTTTT
TRBD1,TRBJ1-3,TRBV15,few,CATSRGQNSGNTIYF,TGTGCCACCAGCAGGGGACAGAACTCTGGAAACACCATATATTTT
TRBD2,TRBJ2-5,TRBV28,-,CASRSGLAGHQETQYF,TGTGCCAGCCGCTCGGGACTAGCGGGGCACCAAGAGACCCAGTACTTC
-,TRBJ2-5,TRBV11-2,-,CASSLDSLWETQYF,TGTGCCAGCAGCTTAGATAGCCTGTGGGAGACCCAGTACTTC
TRBD2,TRBJ2-2,TRBV4-2,once,CASSRSSGRYTGELFF,TGTGCCAGCAGCCGCTCAAGCGGGAGGTACACCGGGGAGCTGTTTTTT
-,TRBJ2-1,TRBV30,once,CACARSSVRNEQFF,TGTGCCTGCGCTCGGTCTAGCGTTCGGAATGAGCAGTTCTTC
TRBD1,TRBJ1-2,TRBV5-6,-,CASSLGQGARGYTF,TGTGCCAGCAGCCTGGGACAGGGGGCTCGAGGCTACACCTTC
-,TRBJ2-3,TRBV29-1,-,CSVVVQGTDTQYF,TGCAGCGTTGTAGTACAGGGCACAGATACGCAGTATTTT
-,TRBJ1-2,TRBV30,many,CAWNRDHGYTF,TGTGCCTGGAACAGGGATCATGGCTACACCTTC
TRBD2,TRBJ2-3,TRBV4-2,-,CASSQTSAGEDTQYF,TGTGCCAGCAGCCAAACCTCGGCGGGAGAAGATACGCAGTATTTT
TRBD2,TRBJ2-1,TRBV7-3,-,CASSLTLGSGNQFF,TGTGCCAGCAGCTTAACCCTGGGTAGCGGGAATCAGTTCTTC
TRBD1,TRBJ2-7,TRBV5-5,once,CASSLYGTGSYEQYF,TGTGCCAGCAGCTTGTACGGGACAGGGTCCTACGAGCAGTACTTC
TRBD2,TRBJ2-7,TRBV7-9,-,CASSSRGGEMYEQYF,TGTGCCAGCAGCTCGCGGGGAGGGGAAATGTACGAGCAGTACTTC
TRBD1,TRBJ1-2,TRBV6-6,-,CASSTRDRSLYGYTF,TGTGCCAGCAGCACCCGGGACAGGAGTCTCTATGGCTACACCTTC
-,TRBJ1-1,TRBV7-9,many,CASSFRPGEAFF,TGTGCCAGCAGCTTTCGTCCGGGCGAAGCTTTCTTT
TRBD2,TRBJ2-7,TRBV9,-,CASSVGLADSYEQYF,TGTGCCAGCAGCGTAGGACTAGCGGATTCCTACGAGCAGTACTTC
-,TRBJ2-4,TRBV6-1,-,CASSDRGGNIQYF,TGTGCCAGCAGTGATCGCGGTGGAAACATTCAGTACTTC
-,TRBJ2-5,TRBV6-6,-,CASSHRVRGQETQYF,TGTGCCAGCAGCCACAGGGTTCGGGGACAAGAGACCCAGTACTTC
TRBD1,TRBJ1-1,TRBV19,-,CASSIQGQGNTEAFF,TGTGCCAGTAGTATACAAGGACAGGGGAACACTGAAGCTTTCTTT
TRBD2,TRBJ2-5,TRBV30,-,CAWSVAGGETQYF,TGTGCCTGGAGTGTGGCGGGAGGGGAGACCCAGTACTTC
-,TRBJ2-3,TRBV5-1,-,CASSLLDTQYF,TGCGCCAGCAGCTTGTTAGATACGCAGTATTTT
TRBD2,TRBJ2-1,TRBV27,-,CASRWRTSGIYEQFF,TGTGCCAGCAGGTGGCGGACTAGCGGGATATATGAGCAGTTCTTC
-,TRBJ2-2,TRBV4-1,-,CASSLERDTGELFF,TGCGCCAGCAGCCTCGAGCGGGACACCGGGGAGCTGTTTTTT
TRBD2,TRBJ2-7,TRBV6-1,-,CASLRDYATYEQYF,TGTGCCAGCCTCCGGGACTATGCCACCTACGAGCAGTACTTC
TRBD1,TRBJ1-4,TRBV5-4,-,CASSLEQGEKLFF,TGTGCCAGCAGCTTGGAACAGGGGGAAAAACTGTTTTTT
-,TRBJ2-7,TRBV27,-,CASSWRGTYEQYF,TGTGCCAGCAGCTGGCGTGGGACCTACGAGCAGTACTTC
TRBD2,TRBJ2-2,TRBV5-4,-,CASSRTSGRLNTGELFF,TGTGCCAGCAGCCGGACTAGCGGGAGGCTGAACACCGGGGAGCTGTTTTTT
TRBD1,TRBJ2-2,TRBV2,-,CASSQFGQGAGTGELFF,TGTGCCAGCAGTCAGTTTGGACAGGGGGCTGGGACCGGGGAGCTGTTTTTT
-,TRBJ1-4,TRBV28,-,CASSTQSREKLFF,TGTGCCAGCAGTACTCAAAGTCGTGAAAAACTGTTTTTT
TRBD1,TRBJ2-7,TRBV7-6,many,CASSLAVRTGGLGSYEQYF,TGTGCCAGCAGCTTAGCGGTGAGAACAGGGGGACTGGGGTCCTACGAGCAGTACTTC
TRBD1,TRBJ1-2,TRBV28,-,CASSNRGGYTF,TGTGCCAGCAGCAACAGGGGAGGCTACACCTTC
-,TRBJ1-2,TRBV28,-,CASSPDSKYYGYTF,TGTGCCAGCAGTCCGGACAGTAAATACTATGGCTACACCTTC
-,TRBJ2-2,TRBV7-3,-,CASSMVAGLAGELFF,TGTGCCAGCAGCATGGTGGCGGGATTGGCCGGGGAGCTGTTTTTT
-,TRBJ2-5,TRBV5-4,-,CASSGVQETQYF,TGTGCCAGTTCAGGGGTTCAAGAGACCCAGTACTTC
-,TRBJ2-1,TRBV29-1,-,CSVHLSGSSYNEQFF,TGCAGCGTCCACCTTAGCGGCAGCTCCTACAATGAGCAGTTCTTC
-,TRBJ1-2,TRBV18,-,CASSHLSDRGYTF,TGTGCCAGCTCACACCTCTCCGATCGGGGCTACACCTTC
TRBD2,TRBJ2-7,TRBV18,-,CASSPTLAGEVQYF,TGTGCCAGCTCACCAACCCTAGCGGGAGAGGTGCAGTACTTC
TRBD1,TRBJ1-4,TRBV7-9,-,CASSSGTGDEKLFF,TGTGCCAGCAGCTCCGGGACAGGGGATGAAAAACTGTTTTTT
TRBD1,TRBJ2-5,TRBV9,-,CASSQGAVQETQYF,TGTGCCAGCAGCCAGGGGGCGGTCCAAGAGACCCAGTACTTC
-,TRBJ1-2,TRBV7-2,once,CASSPLVLGSYGYTF,TGTGCCAGCAGCCCCTTAGTGTTGGGGAGCTATGGCTACACCTTC
TRBD1,TRBJ2-5,TRBV27,-,CASSLRVRGPVETQYF,TGTGCCAGCAGTTTAAGGGTCAGGGGGCCAGTGGAGACCCAGTACTTC
-,TRBJ2-5,TRBV5-1,-,CASSPGTLQETQYF,TGCGCCAGCAGCCCCGGGACTTTACAAGAGACCCAGTACTTC
-,TRBJ2-5,TRBV11-2,-,CASNLEAGETQYF,TGTGCCAGCAACTTAGAGGCGGGAGAGACCCAGTACTTC